Shown below are 19 T cell receptor beta chains from a single sample sequenced in a study of multiple sclerosis patients with progressive multifocal leukoencephalopathy. Time point described: time of PML onset. The protocol was immunoSEQ multiplex PCR, while the TCRdb copy is restricted to in-frame clones and leaves out a portion. Among more than 30,000 clones, over 80% were seen once, and the ten largest hold under 6%. Material: PBMCs, obtained from a patient treated with natalizumab. These receptors originate from a woman in her thirties or forties with progressive multifocal leukoencephalopathy.

The chain uses TRBV6-1 and TRBJ1-6, with D perhaps TRBD1 (5 bases). Trimming left V 8 bases short and J 8 bases short, with 13 bases between. This CDR3 is 13 amino acids long. Germline V gene data show CDR1 as MNHNS and CDR2 as SASEGT. CDR3 loop: CASVPGEYSPLHF. The CDR3 DNA is TGTGCCAGCGTCCCGGGGGAATATTCACCCCTCCACTTT.

This clone was detected once. The chain is built from TRBV30 and TRBJ1-1; perhaps TRBD1 as D (5 bases). This CDR3 has 16 residues. V was pared by 2 bases and J by 6 bases, with 22 bases between. CDR1 is GTSNPN, CDR2 SVGIG, per germline (reference sequence). CDR3 bases: TGTGCCTGGAGTTCTAAGAGGGGACTGGGGGGGGCTGAAGCTTTCTTT. This sequence encodes CAWSSKRGLGGAEAFF.

The chain uses TRBV7-7 and TRBJ2-7, with 13 positions matching TRBD2. This CDR3 comprises 18 residues. V lost 5 bases, J lost 2 bases, and 12 bases stayed unmatched. The germline V gene encodes CDR1 SSHAT and CDR2 FNYEAQ (reference sequence). The chain's CDR3 is CASSPRIGTSGAPYEQYF. CDR3 DNA: TGTGCCAGCAGCCCGCGAATCGGGACTAGCGGGGCTCCCTACGAGCAGTACTTC.

This CDR3 reads CASSLRGTYEQYF. The CDR3 DNA is TGTGCCAGCAGCTTGCGGGGTACCTACGAGCAGTACTTC. This chain links TRBV5-6 with TRBJ2-7; TRBD2 might be the D (5 bases). CDR1 is SGHDT, CDR2 YYEEEE, per germline. V dropped 1 base and J dropped 2 bases, with 7 bases sitting between them. CDR3 length equals 13 residues.

The chain couples TRBV9 to TRBJ2-5; no definite D call. The J call may not be correct, given that the DNA end is closer to TRBJ2-7. This CDR3 is built from 14 residues. The V gene's germline CDR1 is SGDLS and CDR2 YYNGEE. The CDR3 DNA is TGTGCCAGCAGCGTAGGGGTCGGCTCCTACGAGCAGTACTTC. This gives the protein CASSVGVGSYEQYF.

The rearrangement links TRBV15 to TRBJ1-5, with D perhaps TRBD1 (6 bases). Deletions cut 3 bases from V and 6 bases from J, with 15 bases between. CDR1 and CDR2 (germline): LNHNV, YYDKDF (reference sequence). This CDR3 spans 15 amino acids. As DNA, the CDR3 is TGTGCCACCAGCAGCGATACAGGGCTGGGTCAGCCCCAGCATTTT. Protein: CATSSDTGLGQPQHF.

The V call is TRBV28, the J call TRBJ2-6; the D is unclear. The germline V gene encodes CDR1 MDHEN and CDR2 SYDVKM. The CDR3 is 15 residues long. Trimming took 5 bases from V and 1 from J, leaving 9 bases between them. CDR3 sequence (DNA): TGTGCCAGCAGTCTTGGTGGTTCTGGGGCCAACGTCCTGACTTTC. Translating gives CASSLGGSGANVLTF.

The V gene is TRBV4-1, the J gene TRBJ2-5; 7 nucleotides match TRBD1. The J call may be incorrect, as the DNA end agrees better with TRBJ2-7. Germline CDR1 is MGHRA and CDR2 is YSYEKL. The CDR3 extends over 16 amino acids. The CDR3 loop is CASSQEGQVPSYEQYF. The CDR3 coding sequence is TGCGCCAGCAGCCAAGAAGGACAGGTGCCGTCCTACGAGCAGTACTTC.

This clone showed up just a few times. This chain joins TRBV30 and TRBJ2-7; TRBD1 agrees at 7 bases. V lost 0 bases to trimming and J lost 2 bases; unmatched junction nucleotides: 1. The CDR3 consists of 13 residues. The V gene's germline CDR1 is GTSNPN and CDR2 SVGIG (reference sequence). The CDR3 spells CAWSVGQAYEQYF. As DNA, the CDR3 is TGTGCCTGGAGTGTCGGACAGGCCTACGAGCAGTACTTC.

The DNA for the CDR3 is TGCGCCAGCAGCTTGGCTTGGACTAGCGGAGCCAGCTCCTACAATGAGCAGTTCTTC. Amino acids: CASSLAWTSGASSYNEQFF. The chain couples TRBV5-1 to TRBJ2-1, with 10 bases identical to TRBD2. The CDR3 spans 19 residues. Germline CDR1 SGHRS, CDR2 YFSETQ. The V gene end was trimmed by 0 bases and the J gene end by 0 bases; junction bases not matched to a gene: 9. The full variable domain, rest sourced from reference TRBV5-1 and TRBJ2-1, is KAGVTQTPRYLIKTRGQQVTLSCSPISGHRSVSWYQQTPGQGLQFLFEYFSETQRNKGNFPGRFSGRQFSNSRSEMNVSTLELGDSALYLCASSLAWTSGASSYNEQFFGPGTRLTVL.

The chain employs TRBV7-2 and TRBJ2-5, with D possibly TRBD1 on 6 matching bases. Per the germline V gene, CDR1 is SGHTA and CDR2 is FQGNSA. The length of the CDR3 is 14 residues. The V gene lost 4 bases and the J gene lost 3 bases, with 12 bases spanning the gap. In DNA form, the CDR3 reads TGTGCCAGCAGCTCCGGGACAAGTAAAGAGACCCAGTACTTC. This encodes CASSSGTSKETQYF.

The J gene is TRBJ2-5, the V gene TRBV7-9; 10 nucleotides line up with TRBD1. CDR1 is SEHNR and CDR2 is FQNEAQ in the germline V gene (reference sequence). V lost 5 bases and J lost 5; bases outside the gene matches: 8. The CDR3 extends over 15 amino acids. CDR3 sequence reads: CASSPGDRGGETQYF. The CDR3 coding sequence is TGTGCCAGCAGCCCTGGGGACAGGGGAGGGGAGACCCAGTACTTC.

This sequence joins TRBV7-2 and TRBJ2-7; D assignment may be TRBD1 or TRBD2 (5 bases each). This CDR3 contains 15 residues. V was cut by 5 bases and J by 3 bases, with 17 bases left in between. Looked up from germline, CDR1 is SGHTA and CDR2 is FQGNSA. The CDR3 region is CASSAAGTSIYEQYF. The CDR3 DNA is TGTGCCAGCAGCGCGGCCGGGACCAGTATCTACGAGCAGTACTTC.

The chain combines TRBV15 with TRBJ2-2, with a tentative D call TRBD2 (6 bases). The CDR3 extends over 16 amino acids. The germline V and J ends were trimmed by 8 bases and 4 bases, with 20 bases remaining between them. Germline V gene data show CDR1 as LNHNV and CDR2 as YYDKDF (reference sequence). The CDR3 spells CATRRDLALSTGELFF. CDR3 DNA: TGTGCCACCCGCCGGGACTTAGCCCTCTCCACCGGGGAGCTGTTTTTT.

This chain links TRBV4-3 with TRBJ2-7, with TRBD2 identical over 7 bases. Germline V gene data show CDR1 as LGHNA and CDR2 as YSLEER. V trimming: 0 bases; J trimming: 4 bases; junction bases outside the gene matches: 6. This CDR3 comprises 15 residues. CDR3 loop: CASSQELVSGYEQYF. CDR3 DNA: TGCGCCAGCAGCCAAGAGTTGGTTAGCGGGTACGAGCAGTACTTC.

The V gene is TRBV5-1, the J gene TRBJ1-1; D is ambiguous. V was trimmed by 2 bases and J by 0 bases, leaving 11 bases between them. Germline V gene lookup returns CDR1 SGHRS and CDR2 YFSETQ. CDR3 length: 15 residues. The DNA of the CDR3 is TGCGCCAGCAGCTTTAGTCTACAATTGAACACTGAAGCTTTCTTT. It specifies CASSFSLQLNTEAFF.

The genes are TRBV11-2 and TRBJ1-6; no reliable D call. The CDR3 covers 13 residues. The V gene's germline CDR1 is SGHAT and CDR2 FQNNGV. Between the trimmed V and J ends, which lost 2 bases and 10 bases, there was a span of 9 bases. The CDR3 here is CASSLNIPSPLHF. The CDR3 coding sequence is TGTGCCAGCAGCTTAAATATCCCGTCACCCCTCCACTTT.

This clone appeared once. The chain combines TRBV4-3 with TRBJ2-7, with 7 nucleotides matching TRBD1. The CDR3 consists of 13 residues. Germline V gives CDR1 LGHNA, CDR2 YSLEER. The V gene end was trimmed by 5 bases and the J gene end by 5 bases; junction bases not matched to a gene: 6. CDR3 sequence (DNA): TGCGCCAGCAGCGCCTCCGGACAGGACGAGCAGTACTTC. Encoded protein: CASSASGQDEQYF.

The chain links TRBV10-2 to TRBJ2-2; either TRBD1 or TRBD2 may fit D (6 bases each). CDR1 is WSHSY, CDR2 SAAADI, per germline. The ends were cut back, 6 bases at V and 3 bases at J, with 11 bases in the middle. The CDR3 runs to 14 residues. CDR3 amino acids: CASREGVYTGELFF. For the CDR3, the DNA is TGCGCCAGCAGGGAGGGGGTCTACACCGGGGAGCTGTTTTTT.